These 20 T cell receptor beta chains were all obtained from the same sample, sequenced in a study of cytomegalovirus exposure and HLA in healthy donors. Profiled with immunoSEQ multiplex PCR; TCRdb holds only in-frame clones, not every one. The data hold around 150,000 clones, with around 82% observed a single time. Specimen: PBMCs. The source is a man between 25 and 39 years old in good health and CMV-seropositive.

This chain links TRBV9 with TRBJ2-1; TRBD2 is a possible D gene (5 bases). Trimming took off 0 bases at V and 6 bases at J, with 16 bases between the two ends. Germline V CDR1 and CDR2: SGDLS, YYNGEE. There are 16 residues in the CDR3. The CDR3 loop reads CASSVEWRLAVNEQFF. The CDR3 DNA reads TGTGCCAGCAGCGTAGAATGGCGGCTAGCAGTCAATGAGCAGTTCTTC.

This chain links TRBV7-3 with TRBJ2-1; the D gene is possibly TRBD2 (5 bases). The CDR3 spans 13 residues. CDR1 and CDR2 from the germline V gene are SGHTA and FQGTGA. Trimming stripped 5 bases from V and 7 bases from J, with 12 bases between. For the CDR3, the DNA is TGTGCCAGCAGCCCGGGGAGTTGGAATGAGCAGTTCTTC. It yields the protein CASSPGSWNEQFF.

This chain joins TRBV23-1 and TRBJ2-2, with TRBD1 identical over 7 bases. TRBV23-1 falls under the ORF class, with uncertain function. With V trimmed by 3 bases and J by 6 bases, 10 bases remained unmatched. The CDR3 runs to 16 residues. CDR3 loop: CASSHPDRAVAGELFF. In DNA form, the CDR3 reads TGCGCCAGCAGTCACCCCGACAGGGCGGTCGCCGGGGAGCTGTTTTTT.

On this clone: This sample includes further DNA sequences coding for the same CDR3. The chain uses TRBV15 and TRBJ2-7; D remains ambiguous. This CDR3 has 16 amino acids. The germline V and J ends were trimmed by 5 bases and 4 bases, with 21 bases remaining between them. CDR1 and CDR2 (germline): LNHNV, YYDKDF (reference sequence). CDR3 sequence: CATSAAAGFSSYEQYF. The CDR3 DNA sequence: TGTGCCACCAGCGCGGCCGCCGGGTTTTCCTCTTACGAGCAGTACTTC.

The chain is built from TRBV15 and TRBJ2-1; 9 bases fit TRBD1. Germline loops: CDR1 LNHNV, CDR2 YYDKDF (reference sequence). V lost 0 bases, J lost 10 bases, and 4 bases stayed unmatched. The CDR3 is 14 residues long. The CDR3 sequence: CATSRDGTGREQFF. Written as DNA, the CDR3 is TGTGCCACCAGCAGAGACGGGACAGGGAGAGAGCAGTTCTTC. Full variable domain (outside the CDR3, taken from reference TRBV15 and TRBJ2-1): DAMVIQNPRYQVTQFGKPVTLSCSQTLNHNVMYWYQQKSSQAPKLLFHYYDKDFNNEADTPDNFQSRRPNTSFCFLDIRSPGLGDTAMYLCATSRDGTGREQFFGPGTRLTVL.

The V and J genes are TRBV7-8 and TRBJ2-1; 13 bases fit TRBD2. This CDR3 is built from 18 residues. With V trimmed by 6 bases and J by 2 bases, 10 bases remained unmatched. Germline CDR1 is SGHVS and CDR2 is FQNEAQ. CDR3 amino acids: CASSQLAGGPSPYNEQFF. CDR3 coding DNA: TGTGCCAGCAGTCAACTAGCGGGAGGGCCCTCGCCCTACAATGAGCAGTTCTTC.

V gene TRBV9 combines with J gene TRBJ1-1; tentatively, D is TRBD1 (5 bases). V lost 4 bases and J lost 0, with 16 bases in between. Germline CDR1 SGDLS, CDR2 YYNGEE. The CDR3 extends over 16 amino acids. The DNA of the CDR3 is TGTGCCAGCAGCCCCCGGGACTTACTTATGAACACTGAAGCTTTCTTT. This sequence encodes CASSPRDLLMNTEAFF.

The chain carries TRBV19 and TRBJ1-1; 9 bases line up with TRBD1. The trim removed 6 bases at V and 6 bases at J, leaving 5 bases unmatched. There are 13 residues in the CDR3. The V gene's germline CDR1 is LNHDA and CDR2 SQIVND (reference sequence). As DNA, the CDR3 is TGTGCCAGTAGAAGGACAGGGGTAGCTGAAGCTTTCTTT. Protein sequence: CASRRTGVAEAFF.

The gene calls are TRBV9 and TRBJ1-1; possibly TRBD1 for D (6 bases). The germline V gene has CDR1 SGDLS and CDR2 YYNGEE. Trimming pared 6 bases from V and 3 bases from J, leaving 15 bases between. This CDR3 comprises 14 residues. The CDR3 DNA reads TGTGCCAGCACCACCTCAGGGGCCGACACTGAAGCTTTCTTT. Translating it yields CASTTSGADTEAFF.

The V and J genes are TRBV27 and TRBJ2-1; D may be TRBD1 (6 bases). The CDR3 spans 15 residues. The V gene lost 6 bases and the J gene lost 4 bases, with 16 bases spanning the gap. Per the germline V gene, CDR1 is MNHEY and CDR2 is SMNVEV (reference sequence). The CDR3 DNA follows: TGTGCCAGCAGCTGGGGTGGGGGCAATTACAATGAGCAGTTCTTC. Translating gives CASSWGGGNYNEQFF.

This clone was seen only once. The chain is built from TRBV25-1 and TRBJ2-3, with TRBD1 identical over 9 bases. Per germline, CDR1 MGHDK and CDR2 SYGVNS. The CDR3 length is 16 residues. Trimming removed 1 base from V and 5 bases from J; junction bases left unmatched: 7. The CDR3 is CASSESGTGSIDTQYF. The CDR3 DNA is TGTGCCAGCAGTGAATCCGGGACAGGGTCGATAGATACGCAGTATTTT.

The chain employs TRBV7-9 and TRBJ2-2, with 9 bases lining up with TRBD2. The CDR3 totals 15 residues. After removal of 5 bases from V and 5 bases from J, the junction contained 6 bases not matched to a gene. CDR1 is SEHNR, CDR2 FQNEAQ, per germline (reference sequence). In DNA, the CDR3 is TGTGCCAGCAGCGCACCTAGCGGGGAGACCGGGGAGCTGTTTTTT. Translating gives CASSAPSGETGELFF.

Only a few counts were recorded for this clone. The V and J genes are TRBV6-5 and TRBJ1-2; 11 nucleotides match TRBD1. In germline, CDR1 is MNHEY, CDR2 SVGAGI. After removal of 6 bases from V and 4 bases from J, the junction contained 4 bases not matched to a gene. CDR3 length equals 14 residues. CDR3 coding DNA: TGTGCCAGCAGGAGGGACAGGGGGATCTATGGCTACACCTTC. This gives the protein CASRRDRGIYGYTF.

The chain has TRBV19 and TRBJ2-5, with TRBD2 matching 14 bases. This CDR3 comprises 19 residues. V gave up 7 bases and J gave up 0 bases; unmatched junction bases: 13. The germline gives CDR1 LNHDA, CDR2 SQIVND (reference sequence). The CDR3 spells CASTGRPGLAGEYQETQYF. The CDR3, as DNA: TGTGCCAGTACCGGACGACCGGGACTAGCGGGGGAGTACCAAGAGACCCAGTACTTC.

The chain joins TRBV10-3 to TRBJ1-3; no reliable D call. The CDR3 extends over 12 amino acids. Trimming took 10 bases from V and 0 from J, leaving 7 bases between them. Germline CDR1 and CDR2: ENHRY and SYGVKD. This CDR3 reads CATRYSGNTIYF. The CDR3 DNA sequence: TGTGCCACCAGATACTCTGGAAACACCATATATTTT.

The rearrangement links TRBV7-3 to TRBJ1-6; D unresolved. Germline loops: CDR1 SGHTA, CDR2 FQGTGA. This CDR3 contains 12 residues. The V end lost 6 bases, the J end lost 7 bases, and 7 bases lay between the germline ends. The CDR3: CASRLENSPLHF. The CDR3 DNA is TGTGCCAGCAGGTTAGAGAATTCACCCCTCCACTTT. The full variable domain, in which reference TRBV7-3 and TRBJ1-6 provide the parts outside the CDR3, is GAGVSQTPSNKVTEKGKYVELRCDPISGHTALYWYRQSLGQGPEFLIYFQGTGAADDSGLPNDRFFAVRPEGSVSTLKIQRTERGDSAVYLCASRLENSPLHFGNGTRLTVT.

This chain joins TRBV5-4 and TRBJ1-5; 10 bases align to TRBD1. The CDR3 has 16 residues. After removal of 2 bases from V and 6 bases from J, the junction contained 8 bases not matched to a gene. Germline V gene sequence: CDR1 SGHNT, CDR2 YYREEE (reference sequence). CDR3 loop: CASSFAGTGDVQPQHF. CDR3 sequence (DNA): TGTGCCAGCAGCTTCGCCGGGACAGGGGACGTTCAGCCCCAGCATTTT.

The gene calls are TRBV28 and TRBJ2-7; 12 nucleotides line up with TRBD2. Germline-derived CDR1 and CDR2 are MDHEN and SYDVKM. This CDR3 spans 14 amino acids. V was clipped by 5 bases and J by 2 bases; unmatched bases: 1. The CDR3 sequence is CASSRTSGTYEQYF. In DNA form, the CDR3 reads TGTGCCAGCAGTCGGACTAGCGGGACCTACGAGCAGTACTTC.

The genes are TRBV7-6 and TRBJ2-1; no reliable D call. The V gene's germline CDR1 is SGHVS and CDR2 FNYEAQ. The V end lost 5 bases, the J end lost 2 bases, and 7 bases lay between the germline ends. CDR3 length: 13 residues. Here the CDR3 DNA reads TGTGCCAGCAGCAGAGCGCCCTACAATGAGCAGTTCTTC. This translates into CASSRAPYNEQFF.

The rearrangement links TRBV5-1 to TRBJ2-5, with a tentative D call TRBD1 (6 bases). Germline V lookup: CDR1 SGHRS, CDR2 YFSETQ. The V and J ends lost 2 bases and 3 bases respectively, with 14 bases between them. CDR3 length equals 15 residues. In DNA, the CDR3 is TGCGCCAGCAGCTTAGTAGGGACACTCGAAGAGACCCAGTACTTC. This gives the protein CASSLVGTLEETQYF.